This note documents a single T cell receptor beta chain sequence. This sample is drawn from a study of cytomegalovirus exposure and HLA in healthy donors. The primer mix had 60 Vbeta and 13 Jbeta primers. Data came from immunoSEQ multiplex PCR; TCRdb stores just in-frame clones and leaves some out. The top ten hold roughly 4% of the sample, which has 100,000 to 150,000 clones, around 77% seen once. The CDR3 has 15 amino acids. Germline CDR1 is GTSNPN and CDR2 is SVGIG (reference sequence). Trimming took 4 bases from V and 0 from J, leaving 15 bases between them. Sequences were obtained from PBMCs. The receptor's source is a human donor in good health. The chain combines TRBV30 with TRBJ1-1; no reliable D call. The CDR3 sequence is CAWNMLRDMNTEAFF. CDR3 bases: TGTGCCTGGAACATGCTCCGGGATATGAACACTGAAGCTTTCTTT.